The rows below give T cell receptor beta chains drawn from one sample of a study of blood T cell repertoires in COVID-19. Libraries were prepared by immunoSEQ multiplex PCR; TCRdb keeps only in-frame clonotypes and omits some of them. The table includes approximately 160,000 clones, 60% to 85% detected once. Sequenced material: peripheral blood. These receptors were taken from a man between 60 and 75 years old with acute or convalescent COVID-19. CDR3s include the opening cysteine and the closing phenylalanine or tryptophan. D genes are given only for firm matches. The size of a clone is reported for some rows only, either as once, few or many, or as a class for expanded clones.

v_call,clone_size,j_call,d_call,cdr3_nt,cdr3_aa
TRBV5-6,NA,TRBJ2-1,TRBD2,TGTGCCAGCAGCTTGATGCAAGCGGCGGGGGGGTTCAATGAGCAGTTCTTC,CASSLMQAAGGFNEQFF
TRBV4-1,NA,TRBJ2-7,TRBD1,TGCGCCAGCAGCCAAGAAAGGGACAGAGGGAATACCTACGAGCAGTACTTC,CASSQERDRGNTYEQYF
TRBV5-6,NA,TRBJ2-7,NA,TGTGCCAGCAGCTTGCTAGCATACGAGCAGTACTTC,CASSLLAYEQYF
TRBV24-1,few,TRBJ2-1,TRBD1,TGTGCCACCAGTGAAGTGGGAGACAGGGGGGGTAATGAGCAGTTCTTC,CATSEVGDRGGNEQFF
TRBV6-5,NA,TRBJ1-2,NA,TGTGCCAGCAATGTGGCAGGGGTTGGCTACACCTTC,CASNVAGVGYTF
TRBV7-2,NA,TRBJ1-3,NA,TGTGCCAGCAGCCCGCGGGCCTCTGGAAACACCATATATTTT,CASSPRASGNTIYF
TRBV20-1,once,TRBJ1-1,NA,TGCAGTACTTTCCTGAACACTGAAGCTTTCTTT,CSTFLNTEAFF
TRBV5-1,many,TRBJ1-2,TRBD1,TGCGCCAGCAGCCCAGGACAGGGGGCCTATGGCTACACCTTC,CASSPGQGAYGYTF
TRBV7-2,once,TRBJ2-7,TRBD1,TGTGCCAGCAGCCCCAGGACAGGGGCCTACGAGCAGTACTTC,CASSPRTGAYEQYF
TRBV7-3,NA,TRBJ2-1,TRBD2,TGTGCCAGCAGCCCGGGACTAGCGGGGGATGAGCAGTTCTTC,CASSPGLAGDEQFF
TRBV7-8,NA,TRBJ2-7,NA,TGTGCCAGCAGCCCCCGGGATCAGACCTACGAGCAGTACTTC,CASSPRDQTYEQYF
TRBV27,NA,TRBJ2-7,NA,TGTGCCAGCAGTTACGACAGATTTTCGGGCGAGCAGTACTTC,CASSYDRFSGEQYF
TRBV7-3,NA,TRBJ2-6,TRBD2,TGTGCCAGCAGCTTATCCCGGGGCGGGGGTCTATCTGGGGCCAACGTCCTGACTTTC,CASSLSRGGGLSGANVLTF
TRBV4-3,NA,TRBJ2-7,TRBD1,TGCGCCAGCAGCCAGGACAGGGGGTACCTCTACGAGCAGTACTTC,CASSQDRGYLYEQYF
TRBV5-1,NA,TRBJ1-4,TRBD1,TGCGCCAGCAGCTTCGGGGGACAGGGTGTTGCTAATGAAAAACTGTTTTTT,CASSFGGQGVANEKLFF